These T cell receptor beta chains were read from a single sample in a study of technical replicates of blood from several donors. The method was immunoSEQ multiplex PCR; TCRdb's version includes in-frame clones alone and lacks a portion of them. The sample lists roughly 60,000 clones, 90% to 95% occurring once. Sequencing was carried out using PBMCs. These receptors were obtained from a human donor in good health. Some clones in this sample may be carry-over from other donors' samples. Both conserved end residues are part of each CDR3. D genes are given only for firm matches. Only part of the rows carry a size: once, few, many, or a class if the clone is expanded.

D	V	size	J	DNA	CDR3
.	TRBV4-2	once	TRBJ1-1	TGTGCCAGCAGCCAACAAGGGGGGGGCGAGGGCACTGAAGCTTTCTTT	CASSQQGGGEGTEAFF
TRBD2	TRBV7-2	.	TRBJ2-3	TGTGCCAGCAGCTTATGGCTAGCGGGAGTGAGTAGCACAGATACGCAGTATTTT	CASSLWLAGVSSTDTQYF
.	TRBV11-1	.	TRBJ2-1	TGTGCCAGCAGCTTAGTAGGCGGACACCGGGCAGGGGAGCAGTTCTTC	CASSLVGGHRAGEQFF
.	TRBV5-4	.	TRBJ1-2	TGTGCCAGCAGCTTGGGGAGCGGTAGCGTGACGGGCTACACCTTC	CASSLGSGSVTGYTF
TRBD2	TRBV4-2	once	TRBJ2-7	TGTGCCAGCAGCCAACCAACCGGGACTAGCGGGAGGCAGTACTTC	CASSQPTGTSGRQYF
TRBD1	TRBV7-9	.	TRBJ1-2	TGTGCCAGCAGCTTAGCGGGGACAGGGTCCTATGGCTACACCTTC	CASSLAGTGSYGYTF
.	TRBV5-1	large	TRBJ1-1	TGCGCCAGCAGCCTGGGGGGCGGTTACACTGAAGCTTTCTTT	CASSLGGGYTEAFF
TRBD2	TRBV4-3	.	TRBJ2-7	TGCGCCAGCAGCCAAGCGTCTAGCGGGAGAGGTGAGCAGTACTTC	CASSQASSGRGEQYF
TRBD2	TRBV15	.	TRBJ2-1	TGTGCCACCAGCAGCGGACTAGCGGCAGCCGAGGAGCAGTTCTTC	CATSSGLAAAEEQFF
TRBD2	TRBV5-6	.	TRBJ2-1	TGTGCCAGCAGCTTGACCCAGCGGGGGAGGTACAATGAGCAGTTCTTC	CASSLTQRGRYNEQFF
.	TRBV30	.	TRBJ2-7	TGTGCCTGGAGTGTACCATGGGGGCGGAACGAGCAGTACTTC	CAWSVPWGRNEQYF
.	TRBV4-1	.	TRBJ1-1	TGCGCCAGCAGCCCCATCCGGGACATCGGCACTGAAGCTTTCTTT	CASSPIRDIGTEAFF
TRBD1	TRBV6-5	.	TRBJ1-4	TGTGCCAGCAGTTTCTCTTGGACAGGGGTAGACGAAAAACTGTTTTTT	CASSFSWTGVDEKLFF
.	TRBV30	.	TRBJ1-5	TGTGCCTGGAGTATCGGGACTCAGTTAGGTCAGCCCCAGCATTTT	CAWSIGTQLGQPQHF
TRBD1	TRBV4-1	.	TRBJ1-6	TGCGCCAGCAGCCAAGGATTGGGACAGCTAAATTCACCCCTCCACTTT	CASSQGLGQLNSPLHF
TRBD1	TRBV11-3	.	TRBJ2-7	TGTGCCAGCAGCCCGGGACAGGGGCTAACTGTCCGGGGCGAGCAGTACTTC	CASSPGQGLTVRGEQYF
.	TRBV5-1	once	TRBJ2-1	TGCGCCAGCAGCTTGGTTATGGCTAGCGTTGAGCAGTTCTTC	CASSLVMASVEQFF
.	TRBV4-3	.	TRBJ1-5	TGCGCCAGCAGCCCGGACAGCACCAATCAGCCCCAGCATTTT	CASSPDSTNQPQHF
.	TRBV25-1	.	TRBJ1-2	TGTGCCACCTTCGACTATGGCTACACCTTC	CATFDYGYTF
.	TRBV9	.	TRBJ2-6	TGTGCCAGCAGCCCCAGACAGTATTCTGGAGCCAACGTCCTGACTTTC	CASSPRQYSGANVLTF
.	TRBV7-9	once	TRBJ2-5	TGTGCCAGCAGACCCGGGCAGGGGGAGACCCAGTACTTC	CASRPGQGETQYF
TRBD2	TRBV7-8	.	TRBJ2-1	TGTGCCAGCACCCCTGGTAGCGGGGGCTATTCCTACAATGAGCAGTTCTTC	CASTPGSGGYSYNEQFF
.	TRBV7-6	.	TRBJ2-5	TGTGCCAGCAGCTTAGGTGGCGGGGGCCCTCGGGAGACCCAGTACTTC	CASSLGGGGPRETQYF
TRBD1	TRBV5-1	.	TRBJ2-3	TGCGCCAGCAGCTTGGTTGGGACAGGAGCAGATACGCAGTATTTT	CASSLVGTGADTQYF
TRBD1	TRBV19	.	TRBJ1-1	TGTGCCACCAGCCCCAGGGGGCCTGACACTGAAGCTTTCTTT	CATSPRGPDTEAFF
.	TRBV10-2	once	TRBJ1-1	TGCGCCAGCAGTGAACCAGACAGGAAAGGTTGGGACACTGAAGCTTTCTTT	CASSEPDRKGWDTEAFF
.	TRBV5-6	.	TRBJ1-2	TGTGCCAGCAGCCTGGACAGCGGGCCGACCTATGGCTACACCTTC	CASSLDSGPTYGYTF
.	TRBV7-2	once	TRBJ2-1	TGTGCCAGCAGCTTAAAGAGGGACAATGAGCAGTTCTTC	CASSLKRDNEQFF
TRBD1	TRBV5-6	.	TRBJ2-1	TGTGCCAGCAGTCGGGACAGGGGATTCAATGAGCAGTTCTTC	CASSRDRGFNEQFF
.	TRBV7-9	.	TRBJ1-1	TGTGCCAGCAGCTTGGTGGTGGGGCGGGCTTTCTTT	CASSLVVGRAFF
.	TRBV7-8	.	TRBJ1-1	TGTGCCAGCAGCTTAGACATGCGGGGCTTTAACACTGAAGCTTTCTTT	CASSLDMRGFNTEAFF
.	TRBV4-3	.	TRBJ2-3	TGCGCCAGCAGCCAAGATCTCGGCGGAATACGCACAGATACGCAGTATTTT	CASSQDLGGIRTDTQYF
TRBD2	TRBV7-7	.	TRBJ2-2	TGTGCCAGCAGCCCACAGGCTAGCGGGGGGACAAACACCGGGGAGCTGTTTTTT	CASSPQASGGTNTGELFF
.	TRBV6-5	.	TRBJ1-2	TGTGCCAGCAGTTACTCGAAAGTGGCCTATGGCTACACCTTC	CASSYSKVAYGYTF
.	TRBV7-2	.	TRBJ2-2	TGTGCCAGCAGCCCCACCGGGACAACGAACACCGGGGAGCTGTTTTTT	CASSPTGTTNTGELFF
.	TRBV13	.	TRBJ1-1	TGTGCCAGCAGCCCTCGGGGTGTCACTGAAGCTTTCTTT	CASSPRGVTEAFF
.	TRBV27	few	TRBJ1-3	TGTGGAAGAGGGTTGGTACACTCTGGAAACACCATATATTTT	CGRGLVHSGNTIYF
.	TRBV7-6	.	TRBJ1-2	TGTGCCAGCAGCGACCGGGACTCCGCATCGGGTGGCTACACCTTC	CASSDRDSASGGYTF